The 31 T cell receptor beta chains listed next were all sequenced from one sample in a study of cytomegalovirus exposure and HLA in healthy donors. It was with 60 Vbeta and 13 Jbeta primers that the PCR ran. Generated by immunoSEQ multiplex PCR, the TCRdb table keeps only in-frame clones and is missing some. This table holds 200,000 to 250,000 clones, roughly four fifths found once. Sequenced input: PBMCs. The receptors were sampled from a woman aged 40 to 50 in good health and CMV-seronegative.

The chain employs TRBV5-4 and TRBJ2-7; D is unclear. The germline V and J ends were trimmed by 3 bases and 6 bases, with 16 bases remaining between them. This CDR3 is built from 14 residues. Germline V gene sequence: CDR1 SGHNT, CDR2 YYREEE (reference sequence). As DNA, the CDR3 is TGTGCCAGCAGCTCCCCCGCTACCACGGGCGAGCAGTACTTC. This gives the protein CASSSPATTGEQYF. Full variable domain (outside the CDR3, taken from reference TRBV5-4 and TRBJ2-7): ETGVTQSPTHLIKTRGQQVTLRCSSQSGHNTVSWYQQALGQGPQFIFQYYREEENGRGNFPPRFSGLQFPNYSSELNVNALELDDSALYLCASSSPATTGEQYFGPGTRLTVT.

The V gene is TRBV7-9, the J gene TRBJ2-1, with D tentatively TRBD1 (7 bases). The CDR3 length is 17 residues. Germline loops: CDR1 SEHNR, CDR2 FQNEAQ (reference sequence). The V end lost 5 bases, the J end lost 0 bases, and 17 bases lay between the germline ends. The CDR3 DNA sequence: TGTGCCAGCAGCCACACCCCCAGGGGGGCCTCCTACAATGAGCAGTTCTTC. This encodes CASSHTPRGASYNEQFF.

This clone was recorded a few times. This chain connects TRBV4-1 to TRBJ1-4; D perhaps matches TRBD1 (6 bases). Looked up from germline, CDR1 is MGHRA and CDR2 is YSYEKL. Trimming stripped 6 bases from V and 2 bases from J, with 13 bases between. The CDR3 length is 15 residues. CDR3 sequence reads: CASRRPGETNEKLFF. CDR3 DNA sequence: TGCGCCAGCAGGCGGCCAGGGGAGACTAATGAAAAACTGTTTTTT.

This sequence joins TRBV6-5 and TRBJ2-1, with D maybe TRBD1 (8 bases). Germline V CDR1 and CDR2: MNHEY, SVGAGI. Trimming stripped 8 bases from V and 4 bases from J, with 18 bases between. The CDR3 length is 15 residues. The CDR3 sequence is CASSGAGQAYNEQFF. CDR3 in DNA: TGTGCCAGCTCAGGAGCGGGACAGGCTTACAATGAGCAGTTCTTC.

In this sample, this clone turned up once. V is TRBV7-8 and J is TRBJ2-3; 7 nucleotides align to TRBD1. Germline CDR1 and CDR2: SGHVS and FQNEAQ. The length of the CDR3 is 16 residues. Unmatched junction bases numbered 15, after V lost 5 bases and J lost 7 bases. The CDR3 nucleotides are TGTGCCAGCAGCGCCCTTATATTGACAGGGATGAATACGCAGTATTTT. Its translation is CASSALILTGMNTQYF.

The rearrangement uses TRBV7-9 and TRBJ2-3, with 10 bases lining up with TRBD1. The CDR3 is made up of 15 amino acids. Trimming removed 4 bases from V and 4 bases from J; junction bases left unmatched: 5. The V gene's germline CDR1 is SEHNR and CDR2 FQNEAQ (reference sequence). As DNA, the CDR3 is TGTGCCAGCAGCTACGACAGGGGGCGTGCAGATACGCAGTATTTT. Protein: CASSYDRGRADTQYF.

V gene TRBV2 combines with J gene TRBJ2-5, with D perhaps matching TRBD1 (5 bases). The CDR3 contains 14 residues. Trimming pared 4 bases from V and 1 base from J, leaving 10 bases between. Germline V gene data show CDR1 as SNHLY and CDR2 as FYNNEI. In DNA, the CDR3 is TGTGCCAGCAGTGTAGGGCAGGGCCAAGAGACCCAGTACTTC. Translating it yields CASSVGQGQETQYF.

The chain joins TRBV30 to TRBJ2-5; TRBD1 aligns across 10 bases. Trimming removed 2 bases from V and 4 bases from J; junction bases left unmatched: 4. CDR1 GTSNPN and CDR2 SVGIG come from the germline V gene (reference sequence). The CDR3 runs 14 residues. Here the CDR3 DNA reads TGTGCCTGGAGTCCAGGGGACAGGGGAGAGACCCAGTACTTC. This gives the protein CAWSPGDRGETQYF. Drawing the rest from reference TRBV30 and TRBJ2-5, the complete variable domain is SQTIHQWPATLVQPVGSPLSLECTVEGTSNPNLYWYRQAAGRGLQLLFYSVGIGQISSEVPQNLSASRPQDRQFILSSKKLLLSDSGFYLCAWSPGDRGETQYFGPGTRLLVL.

The V call is TRBV7-9, the J call TRBJ2-1; D remains ambiguous. Germline lookup yields CDR1 SEHNR and CDR2 FQNEAQ (reference sequence). The CDR3 length is 13 residues. V was trimmed by 3 bases and J by 9 bases, leaving 12 bases between them. As DNA, the CDR3 is TGTGCCAGCAGCTTGTCCGCGCCAGGTGAGCAGTTCTTC. Translated: CASSLSAPGEQFF.

This chain uses TRBV2 with TRBJ2-4, with a weak D call TRBD1 (5 bases). The CDR3 sequence is 13 residues long. V gave up 6 bases and J gave up 10 bases, with 16 bases separating them. CDR1 is SNHLY and CDR2 is FYNNEI in the germline V gene. CDR3 in amino acids: CASRERRQQIQYF. The DNA of the CDR3 is TGTGCCAGCAGGGAAAGGCGACAGCAAATTCAGTACTTC.

The V and J genes are TRBV19 and TRBJ1-5, with 8 bases fitting TRBD1. Germline V CDR1 and CDR2: LNHDA, SQIVND (reference sequence). This CDR3 comprises 15 residues. The J segment lost 7 bases and the V segment lost 9 bases, leaving 14 bases of the junction unmatched. CDR3 bases: TGTGCCAGCAGGTCCGGCGACAGGGGTGAACAGCCCCAGCATTTT. Residues: CASRSGDRGEQPQHF.

This chain connects TRBV27 to TRBJ1-5; TRBD1 is a possible D gene (5 bases). V was clipped by 6 bases and J by 5 bases, with 11 bases between them. Germline V gives CDR1 MNHEY, CDR2 SMNVEV (reference sequence). This CDR3 comprises 13 residues. CDR3: CASSQRGDQPQHF. In DNA, the CDR3 is TGTGCCAGCAGCCAACGGGGGGATCAGCCCCAGCATTTT.

Notes on this clone: The same CDR3 also results from other DNA sequences found in this sample. V and J are TRBV7-9 and TRBJ1-2; 8 bases are shared with TRBD1. With 5 bases clipped from V and 1 base from J, the junction kept 0 bases outside the gene matches. This CDR3 contains 13 residues. The germline CDR1 and CDR2 sequences are SEHNR and FQNEAQ (reference sequence). The CDR3 sequence: CASSGQGNYGYTF. CDR3 nucleotides: TGTGCCAGCAGCGGACAGGGTAACTATGGCTACACCTTC.

The genes are TRBV5-1 and TRBJ1-1, with 7 bases fitting TRBD1. Germline V gene data show CDR1 as SGHRS and CDR2 as YFSETQ. V gave up 0 bases and J gave up 3 bases; unmatched junction bases: 2. There are 14 residues in the CDR3. The CDR3 DNA is TGCGCCAGCAGCTTGGGAGGGGGCCACACTGAAGCTTTCTTT. It specifies CASSLGGGHTEAFF.

The V gene is TRBV28, the J gene TRBJ1-2; weak D call: TRBD1 (5 bases). Germline V gives CDR1 MDHEN, CDR2 SYDVKM. The CDR3 spans 15 residues. Between the trimmed V and J ends, which lost 5 bases and 4 bases, there was a span of 17 bases. The CDR3 reads CASSPPGGYPYGYTF. In nucleotides, the CDR3 is TGTGCCAGCAGTCCACCGGGGGGGTACCCCTATGGCTACACCTTC.

The CDR3 DNA reads as TGTGCCAGCAGTTTAGGGGGCGCTGGGGCCAACGTCCTGACTTTC. Its translation: CASSLGGAGANVLTF. The chain combines TRBV28 with TRBJ2-6, with D tentatively TRBD1 (6 bases). Germline values: CDR1 MDHEN, CDR2 SYDVKM. This CDR3 is 15 amino acids long. V was pared by 2 bases and J by 2 bases, with 7 bases between.

The V gene is TRBV7-9, the J gene TRBJ2-7; TRBD1 agrees at 7 bases. The CDR3 runs to 12 residues. Losses at the gene ends were 3 bases for V and 5 bases for J; bases not matched to a gene: 1. Germline CDR1 and CDR2: SEHNR and FQNEAQ (reference sequence). CDR3: CASSLGTDEQYF. The DNA for the CDR3 is TGTGCCAGCAGCTTGGGGACAGACGAGCAGTACTTC.

The chain combines TRBV9 with TRBJ2-1; 8 bases match TRBD1. This CDR3 has 14 residues. The V and J ends lost 2 bases and 5 bases, in that order; junction bases with no gene match: 3. Germline lookup yields CDR1 SGDLS and CDR2 YYNGEE. The CDR3 spells CASSVQGADNEQFF. The CDR3 DNA follows: TGTGCCAGCAGCGTTCAGGGGGCGGACAATGAGCAGTTCTTC.

The V and J genes are TRBV5-1 and TRBJ2-3, with D possibly matching TRBD2 (6 bases). The V end was cut by 1 base, the J end by 3 bases, with 15 bases between. This CDR3 spans 16 amino acids. CDR1 SGHRS and CDR2 YFSETQ come from the germline V gene. The CDR3 bases are TGCGCCAGCAGCTTGAAGACGGCCGCGGGGACAGATACGCAGTATTTT. Translating gives CASSLKTAAGTDTQYF.

This chain links TRBV7-3 with TRBJ2-1, with 9 bases matching TRBD1. The CDR3 has 16 residues. The V and J ends lost 4 bases and 2 bases, in that order; junction bases with no gene match: 6. From germline, CDR1 is SGHTA and CDR2 FQGTGA. The CDR3: CASSYTGTGTYNEQFF. The CDR3 nucleotides read TGTGCCAGCAGCTATACCGGGACAGGGACCTACAATGAGCAGTTCTTC.

The rearrangement joins TRBV5-1 to TRBJ2-5; possibly TRBD2 for D (5 bases). Deletions cut 3 bases from V and 6 bases from J, with 9 bases between. Looked up from germline, CDR1 is SGHRS and CDR2 is YFSETQ. The CDR3 contains 12 residues. In DNA form, the CDR3 reads TGCGCCAGCAGCTACCCTAGCAAGACCCAGTACTTC. Translated, it gives CASSYPSKTQYF.

The genes are TRBV18 and TRBJ2-2, with unresolved D. The CDR3 loop spans 14 amino acids. V was pared by 0 bases and J by 5 bases, with 7 bases between. Germline V gene sequence: CDR1 KGHSH, CDR2 LQKENI. The CDR3 here is CASSPPQITGELFF. CDR3 nucleotide sequence: TGTGCCAGCTCACCACCCCAGATTACCGGGGAGCTGTTTTTT.

This rearrangement joins TRBV28 to TRBJ2-7, with D tentatively TRBD2 (6 bases). Trimming removed 3 bases at V and 5 bases at J, with 11 bases between. Germline loops: CDR1 MDHEN, CDR2 SYDVKM. The CDR3 runs 13 residues. The CDR3 DNA is TGTGCCAGCAGTTTTCGTTCGGGGGACGAGCAGTACTTC. Translation: CASSFRSGDEQYF.

The V call is TRBV7-2, the J call TRBJ2-3; D may be TRBD2 (7 bases). This CDR3 has 17 residues. V shed 5 bases and J shed 1 base, with 19 bases lying between them. Germline values: CDR1 SGHTA, CDR2 FQGNSA. The CDR3 sequence is CASSTSMGGAGTDTQYF. CDR3 in DNA: TGTGCCAGCAGCACCTCTATGGGGGGGGCTGGCACAGATACGCAGTATTTT.

CDR3 sequence (DNA): TGCAGCGTTGAAGAAGCGGCTAGCGGGGCCTACAATGAGCAGTTCTTC. This sequence encodes CSVEEAASGAYNEQFF. This rearrangement joins TRBV29-1 to TRBJ2-1, with TRBD2 matching over 9 bases. V lost 0 bases and J lost 2; bases outside the gene matches: 5. The germline V gene encodes CDR1 SQVTM and CDR2 ANQGSEA. The CDR3 runs 16 residues.

This chain links TRBV7-2 with TRBJ1-1; perhaps TRBD1 as D (5 bases). Germline lookup yields CDR1 SGHTA and CDR2 FQGNSA. CDR3 length: 14 residues. V was pared by 5 bases and J by 4 bases, with 14 bases between. In DNA, the CDR3 is TGTGCCAGCAGCCCTTCTTGGGGGGGCACTGAAGCTTTCTTT. Protein sequence: CASSPSWGGTEAFF. The full variable domain, rest sourced from reference TRBV7-2 and TRBJ1-1, is GAGVSQSPSNKVTEKGKDVELRCDPISGHTALYWYRQSLGQGLEFLIYFQGNSAPDKSGLPSDRFSAERTGGSVSTLTIQRTQQEDSAVYLCASSPSWGGTEAFFGQGTRLTVV.

V is TRBV11-2 and J is TRBJ2-3; no clear D gene. This CDR3 has 13 residues. Germline CDR1 is SGHAT and CDR2 is FQNNGV. The germline V and J ends were trimmed by 0 bases and 9 bases, with 10 bases remaining between them. In DNA form, the CDR3 reads TGTGCCAGCAGCTTAGAGCGGATAATGACGCAGTATTTT. Translated, it gives CASSLERIMTQYF.

The J gene is TRBJ1-2, the V gene TRBV7-9; D is possibly TRBD1 (6 bases). Per germline, CDR1 SEHNR and CDR2 FQNEAQ (reference sequence). The CDR3 spans 14 residues. Trimming took off 5 bases at V and 4 bases at J, with 14 bases between the two ends. Here the CDR3 reads CASSPDRWSYGYTF. DNA of the CDR3: TGTGCCAGCAGCCCTGACAGGTGGAGCTATGGCTACACCTTC.

The V and J genes are TRBV5-1 and TRBJ2-5; maybe TRBD1 (5 bases). TRBJ2-7 matches the DNA end more closely, so the J call is doubtful. The CDR3 is made up of 15 amino acids. Looked up from germline, CDR1 is SGHRS and CDR2 is YFSETQ. The CDR3 loop reads CASSLGQGSIYEQYF. DNA for the CDR3: TGCGCCAGCAGCTTAGGGCAGGGATCCATCTACGAGCAGTACTTC.

The rearrangement uses TRBV28 and TRBJ1-4; no definite D call. Germline V lookup: CDR1 MDHEN, CDR2 SYDVKM. V gave up 6 bases and J gave up 3 bases, with 8 bases separating them. CDR3 size: 13 residues. The CDR3 coding sequence is TGTGCCAGCAGCGAGATGTCTAATGAAAAACTGTTTTTT. It encodes CASSEMSNEKLFF.

The chain combines TRBV7-8 with TRBJ1-1; unclear D gene. This CDR3 contains 16 residues. Germline lookup yields CDR1 SGHVS and CDR2 FQNEAQ. V dropped 4 bases and J dropped 5 bases, with 20 bases sitting between them. CDR3 in amino acids: CASSSARHGPGTEAFF. CDR3 in DNA: TGTGCCAGCAGCTCCGCTCGGCACGGTCCCGGGACTGAAGCTTTCTTT.